Below, one T cell receptor beta chain is given with its context. Its antigen is unknown. The data are from a study of CD8 T cells in ankylosing spondylitis. Study findings and constraints: Within peripheral blood, clones linked to disease were CD8+ and relatively rare. Past studies reported some motif variants in reactive arthritis synovial fluid and blood. The study looked at matched synovial fluid samples from ankylosing spondylitis patients. Disease-linked clones were reported to be significantly enriched there. For ankylosing spondylitis blood, a TCR beta motif of several highly homologous variants appeared characteristic.

A quantitative 5'-RACE method, one with molecular barcodes, was used to make TCR beta libraries. TCRdb fed the 5' RACE reads into MiXCR, producing one record per CDR3 protein. The profile covers approximately 540,000 distinct CDR3 sequences, with about 13% appearing a single time and approximately 6.2% taken by the ten largest. CDR3 size: 16 residues. V lost 2 bases and J 3 bases, leaving 14 bases between the germline ends. Germline lookup yields CDR1 SGHDT and CDR2 YYEEEE. This TCR was recovered from a male donor with ankylosing spondylitis. Sequences were obtained from blood, either unsorted or a sorted T cell fraction (not recorded which). This sequence joins TRBV5-6 and TRBJ2-2; tentatively, D is TRBD1 (6 bases). The CDR3 nucleotides read TGTGCCAGCAGCTTTTACTCGGACAGATACACCGGGGAGCTGTTTTTT. This translates into CASSFYSDRYTGELFF.